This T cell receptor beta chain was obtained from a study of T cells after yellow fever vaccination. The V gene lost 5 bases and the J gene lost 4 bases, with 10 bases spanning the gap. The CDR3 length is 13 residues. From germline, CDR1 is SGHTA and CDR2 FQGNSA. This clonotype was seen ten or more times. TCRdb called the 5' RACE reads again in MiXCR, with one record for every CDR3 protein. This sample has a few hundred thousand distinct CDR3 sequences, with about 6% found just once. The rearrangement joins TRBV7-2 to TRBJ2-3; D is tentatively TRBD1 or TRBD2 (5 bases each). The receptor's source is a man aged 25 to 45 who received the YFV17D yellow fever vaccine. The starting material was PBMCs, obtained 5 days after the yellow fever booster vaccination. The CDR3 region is CASSKWDADTQYF. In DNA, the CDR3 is TGTGCCAGCAGCAAATGGGACGCAGATACGCAGTATTTT. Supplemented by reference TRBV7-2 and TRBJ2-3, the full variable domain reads GAGVSQSPSNKVTEKGKDVELRCDPISGHTALYWYRQSLGQGLEFLIYFQGNSAPDKSGLPSDRFSAERTGGSVSTLTIQRTQQEDSAVYLCASSKWDADTQYFGPGTRLTVL.